A single sample gave rise to the 22 T cell receptor beta chains below, sequenced in a study of regulatory T cells in long-lasting Graves disease. iRepertoire HTBI primers and Arm-PCR of CDR3 regions built TCR beta libraries. TCRdb called the multiplex PCR reads again in MiXCR, with one record for every CDR3 protein. The sample consists of 350,000 to 550,000 distinct CDR3 sequences, 13% to 15% of them appearing once. As to time point: newly diagnosed GD, antithyroid drugs for less than 3 months. RNA isolated from PBMCs was used to make the TCR library. These data were also reused for a study on T cells in Graves' hyperthyroidism and ophthalmopathy.

This sample comprised peripheral blood mononuclear cells (PBMCs), obtained at new diagnosis, from a patient treated with antithyroid drugs. These receptors were collected from a woman between 50 and 59 years old with Graves disease.

This clonotype was counted a few times. It is likely a read error, because the conserved phenylalanine at the end of the CDR3 is missing. V gene TRBV5-1 combines with J gene TRBJ2-5; TRBD1 matches 10 bases. The J call is uncertain, as TRBJ2-1 better fits the DNA end. This CDR3 region has 14 residues. CDR1 is SGHRS, CDR2 YFSETQ, per germline. The CDR3 spells CASSAGTGELGQFL. The CDR3 DNA reads TGCGCCAGCAGCGCCGGGACAGGGGAGTTGGGGCAGTTCCTC.

This clonotype was found many times. The genes are TRBV11-3 and TRBJ2-2; D unclear. The CDR3 consists of 13 residues. V shed 5 bases and J shed 7 bases, with 11 bases lying between them. Germline CDR1 reads SGHNT; CDR2 reads YENEEA. CDR3 in amino acids: CASSPRQDGELFF. The CDR3 bases are TGTGCCAGCAGCCCGCGTCAGGACGGGGAGCTGTTTTTT.

This clonotype appeared a single time. The rearrangement uses TRBV10-3 and TRBJ1-1; TRBD1 is a possible D gene (5 bases). The CDR3 consists of 13 residues. Trimming pared 11 bases from V and 0 bases from J, leaving 13 bases between. Germline V lookup: CDR1 ENHRY, CDR2 SYGVKD. CDR3 sequence: CAGQRAVNTEAFF. CDR3 nucleotides: TGTGCCGGACAACGGGCCGTGAACACTGAAGCTTTCTTT.

The sample holds a few counts of this clonotype. The chain combines TRBV19 with TRBJ2-2; no clear D gene. V gave up 6 bases and J gave up 6 bases, with 14 bases separating them. CDR1 LNHDA and CDR2 SQIVND come from the germline V gene (reference sequence). The CDR3 totals 14 residues. The CDR3 coding sequence is TGTGCCAGTAGGTGGGCGACAAGGGCCGGGGAGCTGTTTTTT. Its translation is CASRWATRAGELFF. The variable domain in full, with the rest retrieved from reference TRBV19 and TRBJ2-2, is DGGITQSPKYLFRKEGQNVTLSCEQNLNHDAMYWYRQDPGQGLRLIYYSQIVNDFQKGDIAEGYSVSREKKESFPLTVTSAQKNPTAFYLCASRWATRAGELFFGEGSRLTVL.

The table lists this clonotype with many counts. The chain employs TRBV3-1 and TRBJ1-1; D not certain. CDR3 length: 12 amino acids. The V end lost 0 bases, the J end lost 4 bases, and 3 bases lay between the germline ends. Per the germline V gene, CDR1 is LGHDT and CDR2 is YNNKEL (reference sequence). DNA for the CDR3: TGTGCCAGCAGCCAAGAGACCACTGAAGCTTTCTTT. Its translation is CASSQETTEAFF.

The chain carries TRBV29-1 and TRBJ2-3; 8 bases match TRBD1. J lost 5 bases, V lost 0 bases, and 7 bases had no gene match. This CDR3 has 15 amino acids. Germline V gene data show CDR1 as SQVTM and CDR2 as ANQGSEA. In DNA, the CDR3 is TGCAGCGTTGAAGATCGGCAGGGGGCAAGAGATACGCAGTATTTT. This encodes CSVEDRQGARDTQYF.

The chain employs TRBV19 and TRBJ2-6; D gene unclear. V shed 3 bases and J shed 0 bases, with 6 bases lying between them. CDR3 size: 15 residues. In germline, CDR1 is LNHDA, CDR2 SQIVND (reference sequence). CDR3 region: CASSIRFSGANVLTF. In nucleotides, the CDR3 is TGTGCCAGTAGTATCCGGTTCTCTGGGGCCAACGTCCTGACTTTC.

This clonotype was detected ten times or more. The V call is TRBV29-1, the J call TRBJ2-1; tentative D call: TRBD2 (6 bases). The ends were cut back, 3 bases at V and 5 bases at J, with 8 bases in the middle. This CDR3 spans 12 amino acids. The germline CDR1 and CDR2 sequences are SQVTM and ANQGSEA. CDR3 coding DNA: TGCAGCGTTGAGGACTACCACAATGAGCAGTTCTTC. As protein: CSVEDYHNEQFF.

The genes are TRBV18 and TRBJ2-2, with 7 bases matching TRBD1. Germline values: CDR1 KGHSH, CDR2 LQKENI. CDR3 length: 16 residues. The junction had 1 base not matched to a gene; V was cut back by 0 bases and J by 0 bases. CDR3 residues: CASSPPGQPNTGELFF. CDR3 DNA: TGTGCCAGCTCACCACCGGGACAGCCGAACACCGGGGAGCTGTTTTTT.

This clonotype was recorded many times. The J gene is TRBJ2-1, the V gene TRBV3-1; 7 bases map to TRBD2. V gave up 1 base and J gave up 9 bases; unmatched junction bases: 12. This CDR3 has 16 amino acids. CDR1 is LGHDT, CDR2 YNNKEL, per germline (reference sequence). CDR3: CASSQGRASGWSEQFF. The CDR3 DNA reads TGTGCCAGCAGCCAAGGGCGGGCTAGCGGATGGTCTGAGCAGTTCTTC.

This clonotype was counted many times. The CDR3 spells CASSPRTGALNEQFF. The DNA of the CDR3 is TGTGCCAGCAGCCCCCGGACAGGGGCACTGAATGAGCAGTTCTTC. The rearrangement links TRBV11-2 to TRBJ2-1, with TRBD1 matching over 9 bases. Germline V gene data show CDR1 as SGHAT and CDR2 as FQNNGV. The J segment lost 7 bases and the V segment lost 5 bases, leaving 9 bases of the junction unmatched. The CDR3 extends over 15 amino acids.

This clonotype was counted between two and nine times. The chain joins TRBV6-5 to TRBJ2-2, with TRBD2 matching 9 bases. V lost 4 bases to trimming and J lost 2 bases; unmatched junction nucleotides: 17. Germline V gene sequence: CDR1 MNHEY, CDR2 SVGAGI. The CDR3 is 20 amino acids. The DNA for the CDR3 is TGTGCCAGCAGTTGGGTGGGTAGTGCAGTGACTAGCGGCAACACCGGGGAGCTGTTTTTT. It codes for CASSWVGSAVTSGNTGELFF.

Points on this clonotype: A much bigger clone sits one base away, suggesting this may be a read error. It is likely a read error, because the conserved phenylalanine at the end of the CDR3 is missing. This CDR3 is CASSLQDLNTEAFL. The DNA for the CDR3 is TGTGCCAGCAGTTTACAAGACTTGAACACTGAAGCTTTCCTT. V usage is TRBV28 and J usage is TRBJ1-1; D uncertain. V lost 2 bases and J lost 0, with 7 bases in between. There are 14 residues in the CDR3. Germline V lookup: CDR1 MDHEN, CDR2 SYDVKM.

This clonotype showed up many times. The chain is built from TRBV5-1 and TRBJ2-1; D is ambiguous. Per germline, CDR1 SGHRS and CDR2 YFSETQ. The CDR3 is 14 amino acids. V lost 1 base and J 6 bases, leaving 11 bases between the germline ends. CDR3: CASSLYSPVNEQFF. The CDR3 nucleotides read TGCGCCAGCAGCTTGTACAGTCCCGTCAATGAGCAGTTCTTC.

This clonotype has more than one count but fewer than ten. The genes are TRBV27 and TRBJ2-3; 8 bases are a match to TRBD1. The ends lost 4 bases at V and 0 bases at J; junction bases unmatched: 3. This CDR3 contains 15 residues. Germline V gives CDR1 MNHEY, CDR2 SMNVEV (reference sequence). CDR3 in DNA: TGTGCCAGCAGTTGGACAGGGACTAGCACAGATACGCAGTATTTT. It codes for CASSWTGTSTDTQYF.

This clonotype has ten or more counts. The chain has TRBV9 and TRBJ2-1, with D perhaps matching TRBD1 or TRBD2 (5 bases each). Per the germline V gene, CDR1 is SGDLS and CDR2 is YYNGEE. There are 14 residues in the CDR3. V was trimmed by 3 bases and J by 10 bases, leaving 17 bases between them. CDR3 in amino acids: CASSAGLEGLEQFF. Here the CDR3 DNA reads TGTGCCAGCAGCGCAGGACTCGAGGGGTTGGAGCAGTTCTTC.

The chain is built from TRBV2 and TRBJ1-5, with unresolved D. CDR3 length: 14 residues. Germline CDR1 reads SNHLY; CDR2 reads FYNNEI. With 5 bases removed from V and 2 bases from J, the gap between germline ends came to 10 bases. The CDR3 DNA reads TGTGCCAGCAGTACGGAATTGGGCAATCAGCCCCAGCATTTT. Amino acids: CASSTELGNQPQHF.

This clonotype was detected only once. A much larger clone lies one base from this, so it may be a read error. The V gene is TRBV6-1, the J gene TRBJ2-1, with 13 bases fitting TRBD2. Germline-derived CDR1 and CDR2 are MNHNS and SASEGT. The V and J ends lost 5 bases and 6 bases, in that order; junction bases with no gene match: 4. CDR3 length: 15 residues. In DNA, the CDR3 is TGTGCCAGCAGTCAGAGGACTAGCGGGGGCAATGAGCAGTTCTTC. Translated, it gives CASSQRTSGGNEQFF.

This clonotype has at least ten counts. This sequence joins TRBV7-3 and TRBJ2-2; possibly TRBD1 for D (5 bases). CDR3 length: 13 residues. In germline, CDR1 is SGHTA, CDR2 FQGTGA. V was shortened by 5 bases and J by 7 bases, with 11 bases between the two germline ends. The DNA for the CDR3 is TGTGCCAGCAGCGCCCAGGGCGGCGGGGAGCTGTTTTTT. As protein: CASSAQGGGELFF.

This clonotype was observed many times. The chain employs TRBV3-1 and TRBJ2-1; D gene uncertain. With 1 base removed from V and 8 bases from J, the gap between germline ends came to 6 bases. There are 12 residues in the CDR3. Germline values: CDR1 LGHDT, CDR2 YNNKEL (reference sequence). CDR3 coding DNA: TGTGCCAGCAGCCAAGTAGTCGATGAGCAGTTCTTC. Its protein product is CASSQVVDEQFF.

This clonotype appeared many times. This chain connects TRBV28 to TRBJ2-7; 8 bases line up with TRBD1. The V gene's germline CDR1 is MDHEN and CDR2 SYDVKM. Unmatched junction bases numbered 9, after V lost 5 bases and J lost 3 bases. The length of the CDR3 is 15 residues. The CDR3 DNA is TGTGCCAGCAGTCACCGGGACAGGACATTCTACGAGCAGTACTTC. Residues: CASSHRDRTFYEQYF.

This clonotype was seen repeatedly, ten times or more. This chain uses TRBV24-1 with TRBJ2-1; 8 bases are shared with TRBD2. J was trimmed by 5 bases and V by 10 bases; bases with no gene match: 18. From germline, CDR1 is KGHDR and CDR2 SFDVKD. The CDR3 runs to 17 residues. CDR3 amino acids: CATKPLTSGSRNNEQFF. In DNA, the CDR3 is TGTGCCACAAAACCGTTAACGAGCGGGAGTCGTAACAATGAGCAGTTCTTC.